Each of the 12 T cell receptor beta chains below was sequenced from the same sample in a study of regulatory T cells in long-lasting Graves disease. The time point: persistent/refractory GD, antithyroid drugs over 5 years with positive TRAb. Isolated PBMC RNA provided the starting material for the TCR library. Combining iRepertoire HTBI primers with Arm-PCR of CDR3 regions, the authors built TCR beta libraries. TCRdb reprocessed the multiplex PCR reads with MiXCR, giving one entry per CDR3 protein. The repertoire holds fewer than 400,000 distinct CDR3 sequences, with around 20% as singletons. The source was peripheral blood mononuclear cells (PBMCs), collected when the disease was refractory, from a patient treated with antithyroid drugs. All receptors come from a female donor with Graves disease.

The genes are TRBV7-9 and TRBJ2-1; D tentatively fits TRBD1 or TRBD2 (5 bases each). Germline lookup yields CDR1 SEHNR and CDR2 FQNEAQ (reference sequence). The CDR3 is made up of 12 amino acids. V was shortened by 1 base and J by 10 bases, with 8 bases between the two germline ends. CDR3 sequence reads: CASSLGEGEQFF. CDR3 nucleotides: TGTGCCAGCAGCTTAGGCGAGGGGGAGCAGTTCTTC. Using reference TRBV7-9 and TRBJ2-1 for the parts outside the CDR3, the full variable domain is DTGVSQNPRHKITKRGQNVTFRCDPISEHNRLYWYRQTLGQGPEFLTYFQNEAQLEKSRLLSDRFSAERPKGSFSTLEIQRTEQGDSAMYLCASSLGEGEQFFGPGTRLTVL.

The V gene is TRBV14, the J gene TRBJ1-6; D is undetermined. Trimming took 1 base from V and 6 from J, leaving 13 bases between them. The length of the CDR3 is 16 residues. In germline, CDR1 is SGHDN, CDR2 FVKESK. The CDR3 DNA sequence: TGTGCCAGCAGCCAAGTAGGGCGGGGAGGTAATTCACCCCTCCACTTT. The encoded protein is CASSQVGRGGNSPLHF.

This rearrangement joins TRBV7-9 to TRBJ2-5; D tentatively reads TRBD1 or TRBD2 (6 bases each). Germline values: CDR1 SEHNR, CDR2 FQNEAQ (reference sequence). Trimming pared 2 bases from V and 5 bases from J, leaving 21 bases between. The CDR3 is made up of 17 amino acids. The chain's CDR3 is CASSLTLTGGRVETQYF. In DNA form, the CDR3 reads TGTGCCAGCAGCTTAACCCTTACCGGGGGCAGGGTGGAGACCCAGTACTTC. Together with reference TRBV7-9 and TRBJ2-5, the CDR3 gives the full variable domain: DTGVSQNPRHKITKRGQNVTFRCDPISEHNRLYWYRQTLGQGPEFLTYFQNEAQLEKSRLLSDRFSAERPKGSFSTLEIQRTEQGDSAMYLCASSLTLTGGRVETQYFGPGTRLLVL.

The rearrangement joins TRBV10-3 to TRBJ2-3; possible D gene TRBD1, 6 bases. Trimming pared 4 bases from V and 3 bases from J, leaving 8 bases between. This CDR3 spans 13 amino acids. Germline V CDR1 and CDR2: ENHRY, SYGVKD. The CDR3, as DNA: TGTGCCATCAGTGGGGGGCCTACAGATACGCAGTATTTT. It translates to CAISGGPTDTQYF.

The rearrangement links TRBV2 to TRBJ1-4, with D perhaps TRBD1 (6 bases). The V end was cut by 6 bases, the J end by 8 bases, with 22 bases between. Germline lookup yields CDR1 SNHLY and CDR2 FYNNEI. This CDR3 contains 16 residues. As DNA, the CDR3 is TGTGCCAGCAGGCGGGACATGAGCGGGGGGGAGGAAAAACTGTTTTTT. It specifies CASRRDMSGGEEKLFF. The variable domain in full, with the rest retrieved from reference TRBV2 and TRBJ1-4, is EPEVTQTPSHQVTQMGQEVILRCVPISNHLYFYWYRQILGQKVEFLVSFYNNEISEKSEIFDDQFSVERPDGSNFTLKIRSTKLEDSAMYFCASRRDMSGGEEKLFFGSGTQLSVL.

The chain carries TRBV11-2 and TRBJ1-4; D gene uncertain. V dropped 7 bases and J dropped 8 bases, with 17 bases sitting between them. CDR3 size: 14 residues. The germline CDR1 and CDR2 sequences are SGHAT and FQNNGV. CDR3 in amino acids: CASKEAWGGEKLFF. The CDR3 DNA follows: TGTGCCAGCAAAGAGGCATGGGGTGGGGAAAAACTGTTTTTT.

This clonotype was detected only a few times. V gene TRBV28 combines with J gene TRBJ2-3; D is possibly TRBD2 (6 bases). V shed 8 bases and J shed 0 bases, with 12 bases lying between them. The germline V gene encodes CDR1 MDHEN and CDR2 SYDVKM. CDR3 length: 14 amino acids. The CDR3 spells CASAGGVSTDTQYF. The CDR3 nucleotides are TGTGCCAGCGCTGGCGGGGTTAGCACAGATACGCAGTATTTT.

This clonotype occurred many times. The CDR3 region has the DNA TGTGCCAGCAGCGTAGGCGTGGGGAGCTACACCTTC. Its protein product is CASSVGVGSYTF. V and J are TRBV9 and TRBJ1-2; D is unclear. The CDR3 runs 12 residues. The germline V and J ends were trimmed by 0 bases and 9 bases, with 9 bases remaining between them. The germline V gene encodes CDR1 SGDLS and CDR2 YYNGEE.

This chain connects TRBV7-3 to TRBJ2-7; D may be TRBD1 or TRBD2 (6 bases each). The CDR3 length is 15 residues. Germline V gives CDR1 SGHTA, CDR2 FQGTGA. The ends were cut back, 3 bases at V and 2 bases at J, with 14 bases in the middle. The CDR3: CASSFGGGPAYEQYF. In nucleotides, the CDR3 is TGTGCCAGCAGCTTCGGGGGCGGTCCAGCCTACGAGCAGTACTTC.

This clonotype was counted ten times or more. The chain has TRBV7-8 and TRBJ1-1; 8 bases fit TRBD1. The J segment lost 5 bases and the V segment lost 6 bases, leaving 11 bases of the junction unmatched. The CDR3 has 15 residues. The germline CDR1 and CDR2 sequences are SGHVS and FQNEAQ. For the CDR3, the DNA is TGTGCCAGCAGTCCAGACAGGGGAGGTTGGACTGAAGCTTTCTTT. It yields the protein CASSPDRGGWTEAFF.

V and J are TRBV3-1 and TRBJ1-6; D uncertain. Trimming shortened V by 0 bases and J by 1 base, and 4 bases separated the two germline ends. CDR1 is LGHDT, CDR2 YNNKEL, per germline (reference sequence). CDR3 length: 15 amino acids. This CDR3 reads CASSQERSYNSPLHF. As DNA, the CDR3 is TGTGCCAGCAGCCAAGAGAGGTCCTATAATTCACCCCTCCACTTT.

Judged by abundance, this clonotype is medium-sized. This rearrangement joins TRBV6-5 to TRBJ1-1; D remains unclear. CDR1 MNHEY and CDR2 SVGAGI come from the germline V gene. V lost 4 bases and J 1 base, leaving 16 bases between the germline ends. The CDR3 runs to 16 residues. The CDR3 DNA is TGTGCCAGCAGTTTATCGCCCCCCCCAGGGAACACTGAAGCTTTCTTT. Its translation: CASSLSPPPGNTEAFF.